This T cell receptor (beta chain) comes out of a study of T cells in tuberculosis. Only one count was recorded for this clone. The length of the CDR3 is 15 residues. Trimming pared 7 bases from V and 3 bases from J, leaving 18 bases between. The germline CDR1 and CDR2 sequences are SGHAT and FQNNGV. The repertoire was sequenced with immunoSEQ multiplex PCR; TCRdb's copy has only in-frame clones and lacks some. The top ten hold roughly 17% of the sample, which has tens of thousands of clones, 90% to 95% seen once. The TCR comes from a donor aged 10-29 years with latent tuberculosis or without tuberculosis infection. Some clones in this sample may be carry-over from other donors' samples. The chain employs TRBV11-2 and TRBJ1-2, with unresolved D. Source material: PBMCs. The CDR3 sequence: CASTPAHPGYYGYTF. The DNA of the CDR3 is TGTGCCAGCACCCCGGCTCATCCGGGGTACTATGGCTACACCTTC. Filled out from reference TRBV11-2 and TRBJ1-2, the complete variable domain reads EAGVAQSPRYKIIEKRQSVAFWCNPISGHATLYWYQQILGQGPKLLIQFQNNGVVDDSQLPKDRFSAERLKGVDSTLKIQPAKLEDSAVYLCASTPAHPGYYGYTFGSGTRLTVV.